The clone carrying this T cell receptor (beta chain) was detected a few times. The antigen remains undetermined. These data belong to a study of cytomegalovirus exposure and HLA in healthy donors. Study-wide results and limits: Later genetic work tied a missense DCLRE1C variant to beta-chain V and J trimming.

In the PCR, 60 Vbeta and 13 Jbeta primers were used. Clones were read by immunoSEQ multiplex PCR, and TCRdb kept only the in-frame ones, dropping some. The sample has 85,000 to 130,000 clones; 60% to 80% are singletons. The V end lost 0 bases, the J end lost 3 bases, and 17 bases lay between the germline ends. CDR1 is SGHRS and CDR2 is YFSETQ in the germline V gene. This CDR3 spans 17 amino acids. Sequencing was done on a sample of PBMCs. The gene calls are TRBV5-1 and TRBJ2-3; D is unclear. This TCR was recovered from a female donor in good health and CMV-seronegative. The CDR3 DNA reads as TGCGCCAGCAGCTTGGACCCTAGGCGGAGTGTTACAGATACGCAGTATTTT. Residues: CASSLDPRRSVTDTQYF.